What follows are 14 T cell receptor beta chains derived from one specimen sequenced in a study of monozygotic twins with inflammatory bowel disease. One entry per CDR3 protein, without DNA, is what TCRdb gives after re-calling the 5' RACE reads. The data show hundreds of thousands of distinct CDR3 sequences, and the top ten clones hold about 2.6%. Sequencing used blood. These receptors all stem from a human donor with ulcerative colitis or Crohn's disease, or a healthy co-twin of an affected twin (not recorded which).

The V and J genes are TRBV7-2 and TRBJ2-5; TCRdb gives TRBD1 as the D gene, but with no DNA this cannot be confirmed. The germline V gene has CDR1 SGHTA and CDR2 FQGNSA. CDR3 size: 14 residues. CDR3 sequence reads: CASSLGRGRETQYF.

The chain combines TRBV5-1 with TRBJ1-2. Germline V lookup: CDR1 SGHRS, CDR2 YFSETQ. This CDR3 is 16 amino acids long. The CDR3 loop reads CASSLGALSSNYGYTF.

This rearrangement joins TRBV4-1 to TRBJ1-1; absent DNA, TCRdb's TRBD1 call cannot be checked. The CDR3 length is 15 residues. CDR1 and CDR2 from the germline V gene are MGHRA and YSYEKL. The CDR3 region is CASSQHPGIDTEAFF.

This chain connects TRBV6-2 or TRBV6-3 to TRBJ2-3. Germline CDR1 MNHEY, CDR2 SVGEGT. CDR3 length equals 16 residues. This CDR3 is CASSSGITADTDTQYF.

This sequence joins TRBV20-1 and TRBJ2-4; without DNA, the TCRdb call of TRBD1 cannot be checked. The germline CDR1 and CDR2 sequences are DFQATT and SNEGSKA (reference sequence). This CDR3 has 14 residues. This CDR3 is CSASIRQGKNIQYF.

The chain uses TRBV6-2 or TRBV6-3 and TRBJ2-1; the TRBD2 assignment by TCRdb is unverifiable without DNA. The V gene's germline CDR1 is MNHEY and CDR2 SVGEGT. This CDR3 is built from 18 residues. This CDR3 reads CASSYRAGTSGIRQEQFF.

CDR3 in amino acids: CSAGGGSVGETQYF. The chain employs TRBV20-1 and TRBJ2-5; absent DNA, TCRdb's TRBD2 call cannot be checked. The CDR3 is made up of 14 amino acids. In germline, CDR1 is DFQATT, CDR2 SNEGSKA (reference sequence).

The V and J genes are TRBV12-3 or TRBV12-4 and TRBJ1-3. This CDR3 has 17 amino acids. This CDR3 is CASSLFETPLSGNTIYF.

V is TRBV29-1 and J is TRBJ2-2. CDR1 and CDR2 (germline): SQVTM, ANQGSEA. This CDR3 has 13 amino acids. This CDR3 is CSVAYFVGGELFF.

The rearrangement uses TRBV19 and TRBJ1-4. CDR3 length: 17 amino acids. The germline V gene has CDR1 LNHDA and CDR2 SQIVND (reference sequence). This chain's CDR3 is CASSIGGKRETNEKLFF.

The chain joins TRBV4-1 to TRBJ2-7; checking the TCRdb D call of TRBD1 is not possible without DNA. The CDR3 runs to 13 residues. CDR1 is MGHRA, CDR2 YSYEKL, per germline. The CDR3 spells CASSQDLRVWQYF.

V gene TRBV6-2 or TRBV6-3 combines with J gene TRBJ2-2; the D gene TCRdb calls, TRBD1, cannot be checked with no DNA. The CDR3 has 15 residues. Germline CDR1 reads MNHEY; CDR2 reads SVGEGT. This chain's CDR3 is CASSSNPQGAGELFF.

This chain links TRBV23-1 with TRBJ2-7; there is no DNA to check the TCRdb D call of TRBD1. TRBV23-1 is annotated as an ORF whose role is uncertain. This CDR3 is built from 14 residues. The chain's CDR3 is CASSQGTGEREQYF.

The CDR3 loop is CASRGGDRLYGYTF. The chain is built from TRBV27 and TRBJ1-2; TCRdb returns TRBD1, unconfirmable since there is no DNA. CDR3 length equals 14 residues. CDR1 MNHEY and CDR2 SMNVEV come from the germline V gene (reference sequence).